This is a list of T cell receptor beta chains from one sample in a study of blood T cell repertoires in COVID-19. TCRdb's copy holds only in-frame clones and misses some; the assay was immunoSEQ multiplex PCR. The sample carries approximately 220,000 clones, more than 65% recorded once. The specimen was peripheral blood. These receptors were collected from an older woman with acute or convalescent COVID-19. Both conserved end residues are part of each CDR3. D genes are given only for firm matches. Not every row has a clone size; where given, it reads once, few, many or a size class.

CDR3nt: TGTGCCAGCAGTGAAGGCACGCCTAGTAATCAGCCCCAGCATTTT; CDR3aa: CASSEGTPSNQPQHF; j_gene: TRBJ1-5; abundance: -; d_gene: -; v_gene: TRBV6-1
CDR3nt: TGTGCCAGTAGGCCAATACAGGGGGCGATGAATCAGCCCCAGCATTTT; CDR3aa: CASRPIQGAMNQPQHF; j_gene: TRBJ1-5; abundance: -; d_gene: TRBD1; v_gene: TRBV19
CDR3nt: TGTGCCAGCAGTTTGGGGGGGAGGGGCGGCGGGGAGCTGTTTTTT; CDR3aa: CASSLGGRGGGELFF; j_gene: TRBJ2-2; abundance: -; d_gene: TRBD2; v_gene: TRBV27
CDR3nt: TGTGCCAGCAGCCAAGCTCCTGACCGGGACTACACAGATACGCAGTATTTT; CDR3aa: CASSQAPDRDYTDTQYF; j_gene: TRBJ2-3; abundance: -; d_gene: TRBD2; v_gene: TRBV3-1/TRBV3-2
CDR3nt: TGTGCCAGCAGTTCGTGGGGGGGCGAGCAGTACTTC; CDR3aa: CASSSWGGEQYF; j_gene: TRBJ2-7; abundance: few; d_gene: TRBD2; v_gene: TRBV12-3/TRBV12-4
CDR3nt: TGTGCCAGCAACCCTCGCGGGGGGGCCGTCGGGGCCAACGTCCTGACTTTC; CDR3aa: CASNPRGGAVGANVLTF; j_gene: TRBJ2-6; abundance: -; d_gene: TRBD2; v_gene: TRBV6-8
CDR3nt: TGTGCCAGCAGACCCGCGTCGGGGTCTGAAGCTTTCTTT; CDR3aa: CASRPASGSEAFF; j_gene: TRBJ1-1; abundance: -; d_gene: -; v_gene: TRBV2
CDR3nt: TGTGCCAGCAGCCAAGAGGCTAGCGGGGTAAGCTCCTACGAGCAGTACTTC; CDR3aa: CASSQEASGVSSYEQYF; j_gene: TRBJ2-7; abundance: -; d_gene: TRBD2; v_gene: TRBV4-2
CDR3nt: TGTGCCAGCAGCCCATTGATCAGCTCTGGAAACACCATATATTTT; CDR3aa: CASSPLISSGNTIYF; j_gene: TRBJ1-3; abundance: -; d_gene: -; v_gene: TRBV5-8
CDR3nt: TGTGCCAGCAGTTCCGGGGGTCCTTTGGATGAGCAGTTCTTC; CDR3aa: CASSSGGPLDEQFF; j_gene: TRBJ2-1; abundance: -; d_gene: -; v_gene: TRBV6-2/TRBV6-3
CDR3nt: TGTGCCAGCATTCGGGGGGGAAAGACCGCCTACAATGAGCAGTTCTTC; CDR3aa: CASIRGGKTAYNEQFF; j_gene: TRBJ2-1; abundance: -; d_gene: TRBD2; v_gene: TRBV6-6
CDR3nt: TGTGCCAGCAGGGGACTTTATGGCTACACCTTC; CDR3aa: CASRGLYGYTF; j_gene: TRBJ1-2; abundance: -; d_gene: -; v_gene: TRBV6-5
CDR3nt: TGTGCCAGCTCACTGATAGCGGGGGAGAGCACAGATACGCAGTATTTT; CDR3aa: CASSLIAGESTDTQYF; j_gene: TRBJ2-3; abundance: -; d_gene: TRBD2; v_gene: TRBV18
CDR3nt: TGTGCTAGCAGCACCCACCCGACAGGGTACAATGAGCAGTTCTTC; CDR3aa: CASSTHPTGYNEQFF; j_gene: TRBJ2-1; abundance: -; d_gene: TRBD1; v_gene: TRBV7-7
CDR3nt: TGTGCCAGCAGTTATGCCCCCGAGGCTAGCGGGGGCCGCACAGATACGCAGTATTTT; CDR3aa: CASSYAPEASGGRTDTQYF; j_gene: TRBJ2-3; abundance: once; d_gene: TRBD2; v_gene: TRBV6-2/TRBV6-3
CDR3nt: TGTGCCAGCAGCGCGGGGTTCAGCTCTGGAAACACCATATATTTT; CDR3aa: CASSAGFSSGNTIYF; j_gene: TRBJ1-3; abundance: -; d_gene: -; v_gene: TRBV9
CDR3nt: TGTGCCAGCAGTTTAGGCCACACAGATACGCAGTATTTT; CDR3aa: CASSLGHTDTQYF; j_gene: TRBJ2-3; abundance: -; d_gene: -; v_gene: TRBV27